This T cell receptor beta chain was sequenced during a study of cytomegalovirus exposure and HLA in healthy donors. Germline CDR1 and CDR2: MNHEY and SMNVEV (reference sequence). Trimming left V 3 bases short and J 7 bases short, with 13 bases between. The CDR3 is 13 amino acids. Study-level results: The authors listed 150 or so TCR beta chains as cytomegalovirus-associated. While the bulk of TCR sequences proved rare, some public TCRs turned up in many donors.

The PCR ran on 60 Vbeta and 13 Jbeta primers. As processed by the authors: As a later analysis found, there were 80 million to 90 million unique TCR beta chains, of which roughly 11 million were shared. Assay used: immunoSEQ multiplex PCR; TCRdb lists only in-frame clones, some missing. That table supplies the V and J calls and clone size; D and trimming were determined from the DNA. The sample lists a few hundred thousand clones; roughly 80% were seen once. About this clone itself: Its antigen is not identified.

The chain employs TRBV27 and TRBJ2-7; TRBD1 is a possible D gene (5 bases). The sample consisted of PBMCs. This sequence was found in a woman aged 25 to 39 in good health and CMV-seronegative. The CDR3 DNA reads TGTGCCAGCAGTTTCACAGGTCCTAGGGAGCAGTACTTC. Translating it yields CASSFTGPREQYF.